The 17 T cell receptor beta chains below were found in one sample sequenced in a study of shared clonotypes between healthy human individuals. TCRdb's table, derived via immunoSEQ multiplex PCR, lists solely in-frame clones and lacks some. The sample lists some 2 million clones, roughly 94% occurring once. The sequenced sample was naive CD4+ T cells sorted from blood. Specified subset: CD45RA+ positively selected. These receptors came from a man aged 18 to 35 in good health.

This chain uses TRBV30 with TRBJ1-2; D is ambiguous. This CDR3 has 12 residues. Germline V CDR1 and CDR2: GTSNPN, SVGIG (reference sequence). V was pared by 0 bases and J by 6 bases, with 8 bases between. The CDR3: CAWSVGVHGYTF. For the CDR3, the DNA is TGTGCCTGGAGTGTTGGGGTTCATGGCTACACCTTC.

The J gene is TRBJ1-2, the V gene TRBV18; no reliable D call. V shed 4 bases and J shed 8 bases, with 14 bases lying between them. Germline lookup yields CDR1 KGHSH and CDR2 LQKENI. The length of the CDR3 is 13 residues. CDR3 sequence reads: CASSRELAEGYTF. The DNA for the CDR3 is TGTGCCAGCTCACGGGAACTAGCGGAGGGCTACACCTTC.

CDR3 DNA sequence: TGTGCCTGGAGTGGGGCCAGGGTTGGACAGGGTGACGAGCAGTACTTC. Its protein is CAWSGARVGQGDEQYF. The chain combines TRBV30 with TRBJ2-7; 8 positions match TRBD1. The CDR3 is 16 amino acids. Germline values: CDR1 GTSNPN, CDR2 SVGIG (reference sequence). The J segment lost 5 bases and the V segment lost 1 base, leaving 13 bases of the junction unmatched.

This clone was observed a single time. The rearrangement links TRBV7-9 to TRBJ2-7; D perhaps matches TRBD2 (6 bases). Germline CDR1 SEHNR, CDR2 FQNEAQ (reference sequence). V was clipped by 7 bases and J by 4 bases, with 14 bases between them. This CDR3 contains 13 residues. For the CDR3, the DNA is TGTGCCAGCACCCCGCCCGGGAGTTACGAGCAGTACTTC. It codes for CASTPPGSYEQYF.

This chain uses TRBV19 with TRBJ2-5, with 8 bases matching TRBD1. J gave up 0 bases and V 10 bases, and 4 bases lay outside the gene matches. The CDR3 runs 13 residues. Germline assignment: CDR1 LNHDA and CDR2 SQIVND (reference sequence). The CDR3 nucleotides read TGTGCCACCGGGGACAGGTACCAAGAGACCCAGTACTTC. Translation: CATGDRYQETQYF.

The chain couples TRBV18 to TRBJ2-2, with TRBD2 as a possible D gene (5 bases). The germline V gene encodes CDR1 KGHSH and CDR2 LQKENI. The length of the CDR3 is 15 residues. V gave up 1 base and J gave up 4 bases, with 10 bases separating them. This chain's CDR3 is CASSPLASATGELFF. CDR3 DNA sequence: TGTGCCAGCTCACCACTAGCGTCGGCCACCGGGGAGCTGTTTTTT.

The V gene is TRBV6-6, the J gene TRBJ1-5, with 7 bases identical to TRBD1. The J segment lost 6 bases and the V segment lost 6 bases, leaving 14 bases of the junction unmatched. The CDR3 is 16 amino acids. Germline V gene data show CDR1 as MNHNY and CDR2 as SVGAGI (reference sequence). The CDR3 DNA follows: TGTGCCAGCAGGCGAACCACAGGGGATCCCACTCAGCCCCAGCATTTT. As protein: CASRRTTGDPTQPQHF.

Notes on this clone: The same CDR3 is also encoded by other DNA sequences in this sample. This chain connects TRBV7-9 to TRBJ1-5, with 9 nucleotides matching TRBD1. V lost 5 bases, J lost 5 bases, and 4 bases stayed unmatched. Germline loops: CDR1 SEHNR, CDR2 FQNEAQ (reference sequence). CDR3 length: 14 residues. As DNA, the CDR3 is TGTGCCAGCAGCCGGGACAGGGAGGATCAGCCCCAGCATTTT. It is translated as CASSRDREDQPQHF.

DNA of the CDR3: TGTGCCAGCAGCCCCCACAGCAATCAGCCCCAGCATTTT. It specifies CASSPHSNQPQHF. The chain links TRBV6-5 to TRBJ1-5, with no clear D. Deletions cut 6 bases from V and 1 base from J, with 7 bases between. In germline, CDR1 is MNHEY, CDR2 SVGAGI. CDR3 length: 13 residues.

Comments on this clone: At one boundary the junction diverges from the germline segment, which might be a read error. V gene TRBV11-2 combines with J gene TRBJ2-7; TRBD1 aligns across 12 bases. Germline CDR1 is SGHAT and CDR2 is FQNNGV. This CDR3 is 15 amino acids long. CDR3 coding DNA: TGTGCCACCAGCCTCACGGGACAGGGGGCTTACGAGCAGTACTTC. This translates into CATSLTGQGAYEQYF.

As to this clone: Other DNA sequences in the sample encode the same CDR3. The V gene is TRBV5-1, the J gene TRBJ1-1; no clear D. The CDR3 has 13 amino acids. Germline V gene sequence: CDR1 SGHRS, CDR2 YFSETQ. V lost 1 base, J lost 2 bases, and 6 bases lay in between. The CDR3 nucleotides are TGCGCCAGCAGCTTGAGCGTTAACACTGAAGCTTTCTTT. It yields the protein CASSLSVNTEAFF. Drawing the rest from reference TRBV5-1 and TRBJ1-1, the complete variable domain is KAGVTQTPRYLIKTRGQQVTLSCSPISGHRSVSWYQQTPGQGLQFLFEYFSETQRNKGNFPGRFSGRQFSNSRSEMNVSTLELGDSALYLCASSLSVNTEAFFGQGTRLTVV.

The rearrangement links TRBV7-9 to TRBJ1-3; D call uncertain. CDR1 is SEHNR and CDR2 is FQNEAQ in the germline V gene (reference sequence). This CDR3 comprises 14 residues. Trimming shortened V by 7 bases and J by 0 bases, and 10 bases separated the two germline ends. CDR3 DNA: TGTGCCAGCACCTTGGCAGGCTCTGGAAACACCATATATTTT. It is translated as CASTLAGSGNTIYF.

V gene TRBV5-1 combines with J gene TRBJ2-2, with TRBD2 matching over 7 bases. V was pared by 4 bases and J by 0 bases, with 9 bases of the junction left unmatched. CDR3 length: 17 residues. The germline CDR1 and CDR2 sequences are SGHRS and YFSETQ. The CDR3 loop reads CASSHLSLAANTGELFF. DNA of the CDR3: TGCGCCAGCAGCCATCTATCGCTAGCGGCGAACACCGGGGAGCTGTTTTTT.

The CDR3 reads CASSSETGGIGNRGTDTQYF. Written as DNA, the CDR3 is TGTGCCAGCAGCTCGGAGACAGGGGGAATCGGGAATCGAGGCACAGATACGCAGTATTTT. J is TRBJ2-3 and V is TRBV7-6; 9 bases map to TRBD1. Germline V gene sequence: CDR1 SGHVS, CDR2 FNYEAQ. Trimming cost V 4 bases and J 1 base; bases outside gene matches: 18. This CDR3 spans 20 amino acids.

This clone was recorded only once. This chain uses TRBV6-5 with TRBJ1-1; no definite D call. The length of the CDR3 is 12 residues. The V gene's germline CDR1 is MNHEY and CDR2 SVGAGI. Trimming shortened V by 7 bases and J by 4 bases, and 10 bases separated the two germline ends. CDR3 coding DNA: TGTGCCAGCAAACAAACGGGCACTGAAGCTTTCTTT. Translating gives CASKQTGTEAFF.

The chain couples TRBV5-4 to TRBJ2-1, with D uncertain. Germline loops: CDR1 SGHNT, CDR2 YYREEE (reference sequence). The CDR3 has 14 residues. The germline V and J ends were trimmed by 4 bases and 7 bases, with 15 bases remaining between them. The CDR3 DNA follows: TGTGCCAGCAGCGCGGACCTGGTAGGGAATGAGCAGTTCTTC. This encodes CASSADLVGNEQFF. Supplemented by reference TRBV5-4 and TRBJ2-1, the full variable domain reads ETGVTQSPTHLIKTRGQQVTLRCSSQSGHNTVSWYQQALGQGPQFIFQYYREEENGRGNFPPRFSGLQFPNYSSELNVNALELDDSALYLCASSADLVGNEQFFGPGTRLTVL.

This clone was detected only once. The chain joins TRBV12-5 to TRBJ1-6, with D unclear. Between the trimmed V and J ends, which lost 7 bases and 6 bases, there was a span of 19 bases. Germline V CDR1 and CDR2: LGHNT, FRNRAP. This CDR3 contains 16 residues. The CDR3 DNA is TGTGCTAGTGCCAAAAGCCCTGGTACGGTTAATTCACCCCTCCACTTT. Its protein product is CASAKSPGTVNSPLHF.